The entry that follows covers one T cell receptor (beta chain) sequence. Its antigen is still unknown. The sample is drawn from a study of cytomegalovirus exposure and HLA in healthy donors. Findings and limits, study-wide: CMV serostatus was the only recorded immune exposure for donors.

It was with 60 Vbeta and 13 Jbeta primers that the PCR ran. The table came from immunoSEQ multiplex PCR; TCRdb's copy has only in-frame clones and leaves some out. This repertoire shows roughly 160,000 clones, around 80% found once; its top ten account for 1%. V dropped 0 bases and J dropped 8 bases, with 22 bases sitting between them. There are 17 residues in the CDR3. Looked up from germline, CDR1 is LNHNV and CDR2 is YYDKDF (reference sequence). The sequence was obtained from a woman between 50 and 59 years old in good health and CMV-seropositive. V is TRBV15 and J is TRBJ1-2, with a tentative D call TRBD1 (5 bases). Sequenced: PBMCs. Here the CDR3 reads CATSRDSTRGVGRGYTF. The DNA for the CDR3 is TGTGCCACCAGCAGAGATTCCACCCGGGGGGTGGGGAGGGGCTACACCTTC. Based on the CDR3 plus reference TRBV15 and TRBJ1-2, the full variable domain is DAMVIQNPRYQVTQFGKPVTLSCSQTLNHNVMYWYQQKSSQAPKLLFHYYDKDFNNEADTPDNFQSRRPNTSFCFLDIRSPGLGDTAMYLCATSRDSTRGVGRGYTFGSGTRLTVV.